The next 27 T cell receptor beta chains were all read from a single sample in a study of control samples from healthy donors and cancer patients. Produced via immunoSEQ multiplex PCR; TCRdb's table is partial and in-frame only. The sample contains tens of thousands of clones, roughly 85% of which appear only once. Sequences were obtained from blood. These receptors were collected from a man aged 55 to 70 in good health.

The rearrangement links TRBV2 to TRBJ1-4; no clear D gene. The CDR3 length is 14 residues. Germline V gene sequence: CDR1 SNHLY, CDR2 FYNNEI. V was clipped by 3 bases and J by 7 bases, with 12 bases between them. CDR3 loop: CASSDSLVGEKLFF. In DNA form, the CDR3 reads TGTGCCAGCAGTGACAGCCTGGTGGGTGAAAAACTGTTTTTT. Using reference TRBV2 and TRBJ1-4 for the parts outside the CDR3, the full variable domain is EPEVTQTPSHQVTQMGQEVILRCVPISNHLYFYWYRQILGQKVEFLVSFYNNEISEKSEIFDDQFSVERPDGSNFTLKIRSTKLEDSAMYFCASSDSLVGEKLFFGSGTQLSVL.

This clone is a singleton in its sample. V gene TRBV28 combines with J gene TRBJ1-5; TRBD1 is a possible D gene (5 bases). Germline-derived CDR1 and CDR2 are MDHEN and SYDVKM. The ends were cut back, 2 bases at V and 2 bases at J, with 13 bases in the middle. This CDR3 has 16 amino acids. CDR3 region: CASSLAGTVGNQPQHF. The DNA for the CDR3 is TGTGCCAGCAGTTTAGCCGGGACTGTCGGCAATCAGCCCCAGCATTTT.

This clone has only a few counts. J is TRBJ1-6 and V is TRBV27, with D maybe TRBD1 (6 bases). Germline V gene sequence: CDR1 MNHEY, CDR2 SMNVEV (reference sequence). Trimming shortened V by 6 bases and J by 0 bases, and 15 bases separated the two germline ends. The CDR3 consists of 17 residues. CDR3 region: CASRTTGFSSYNSPLHF. The CDR3, as DNA: TGTGCCAGCAGGACGACAGGTTTTAGCTCCTATAATTCACCCCTCCACTTT.

This chain uses TRBV11-2 with TRBJ1-3; D not certain. Germline CDR1 and CDR2: SGHAT and FQNNGV. The CDR3 is made up of 14 amino acids. Trimming took 1 base from V and 0 from J, leaving 4 bases between them. The CDR3 is CASSLVSSGNTIYF. CDR3 DNA: TGTGCCAGCAGCTTAGTGAGCTCTGGAAACACCATATATTTT.

The genes are TRBV4-3 and TRBJ1-1; weak D call: TRBD1 (5 bases). The germline V gene encodes CDR1 LGHNA and CDR2 YSLEER. CDR3 size: 14 residues. Trimming took 3 bases from V and 5 from J, leaving 13 bases between them. CDR3 nucleotide sequence: TGCGCCAGCAGCCAGAGAGGTGAGGGGACTGAAGCTTTCTTT. It encodes CASSQRGEGTEAFF.

The genes are TRBV25-1 and TRBJ2-7; D is uncertain. V lost 2 bases and J lost 0, with 8 bases in between. CDR3 size: 14 residues. Germline CDR1 MGHDK, CDR2 SYGVNS. The CDR3 region has the DNA TGTGCCAGCAGTGAAAGTGACAACTCCTACGAGCAGTACTTC. It codes for CASSESDNSYEQYF.

The V call is TRBV2, the J call TRBJ1-5; maybe TRBD1 (6 bases). The CDR3 consists of 14 residues. With 6 bases removed from V and 1 base from J, the gap between germline ends came to 10 bases. Germline V gene lookup returns CDR1 SNHLY and CDR2 FYNNEI. CDR3 sequence (DNA): TGTGCCAGCAGGGGACATTTAAGCAATCAGCCCCAGCATTTT. Amino acids: CASRGHLSNQPQHF. Together with reference TRBV2 and TRBJ1-5, the CDR3 gives the full variable domain: EPEVTQTPSHQVTQMGQEVILRCVPISNHLYFYWYRQILGQKVEFLVSFYNNEISEKSEIFDDQFSVERPDGSNFTLKIRSTKLEDSAMYFCASRGHLSNQPQHFGDGTRLSIL.

The V gene is TRBV5-8, the J gene TRBJ1-2, with unresolved D. Trimming left V 0 bases short and J 8 bases short, with 8 bases between. This CDR3 is 12 amino acids long. The germline V gene has CDR1 SGHTS and CDR2 YDEGEE. The CDR3 DNA reads as TGTGCCAGCAGCTTGGATGGGGTCGGCTACACCTTC. Translation: CASSLDGVGYTF.

The chain carries TRBV6-4 and TRBJ2-3; D gene uncertain. CDR1 and CDR2 from the germline V gene are MRHNA and SNTAGT. The germline V and J ends were trimmed by 5 bases and 2 bases, with 2 bases remaining between them. The CDR3 length is 11 residues. The CDR3 region is CASSLTDTQYF. CDR3 nucleotides: TGTGCCAGCAGTCTCACAGATACGCAGTATTTT.

This chain connects TRBV30 to TRBJ1-1; 8 bases align to TRBD1. Germline V lookup: CDR1 GTSNPN, CDR2 SVGIG (reference sequence). CDR3 length equals 18 residues. V was pared by 0 bases and J by 4 bases, with 16 bases of the junction left unmatched. The CDR3 coding sequence is TGTGCCTGGAGTGTACTTGAGGGACAGGTGATTCGTGGCACTGAAGCTTTCTTT. It is translated as CAWSVLEGQVIRGTEAFF. Looking up the rest from reference TRBV30 and TRBJ1-1 gives the full variable domain: SQTIHQWPATLVQPVGSPLSLECTVEGTSNPNLYWYRQAAGRGLQLLFYSVGIGQISSEVPQNLSASRPQDRQFILSSKKLLLSDSGFYLCAWSVLEGQVIRGTEAFFGQGTRLTVV.

The chain carries TRBV24-1 and TRBJ2-3, with 12 bases fitting TRBD2. The trim removed 4 bases at V and 4 bases at J, leaving 5 bases unmatched. There are 16 residues in the CDR3. The germline V gene encodes CDR1 KGHDR and CDR2 SFDVKD. Written as DNA, the CDR3 is TGTGCCACCAGTGACCCTAGCGGGAGGGGGGCAGATACGCAGTATTTT. It encodes CATSDPSGRGADTQYF.

The chain uses TRBV3-1 (or the pseudogene TRBV3-2) and TRBJ2-5; a weak D match, TRBD1 (6 bases). Germline CDR1 reads LGHDT; CDR2 reads YNNKEL (reference sequence). The CDR3 spans 15 residues. V was cut by 4 bases and J by 2 bases, with 14 bases left in between. The CDR3: CASSRTGTGQETQYF. CDR3 coding DNA: TGTGCCAGCAGCCGAACAGGGACGGGACAAGAGACCCAGTACTTC.

As regards this clone: The DNA is omitted, as the CDR3 cannot be located on it reliably, and the CDR3 follows TCRdb's listing. The CDR3 reads CASSFGEGGYTF. The rearrangement links TRBV12-3 or TRBV12-4 to TRBJ1-2. The CDR3 is 12 amino acids in total, end residues counted.

The chain links TRBV3-1 (or the pseudogene TRBV3-2) to TRBJ2-7, with 8 bases identical to TRBD1. The junction had 15 bases not matched to a gene; V was cut back by 0 bases and J by 8 bases. Looked up from germline, CDR1 is LGHDT and CDR2 is YNNKEL (reference sequence). The CDR3 contains 17 residues. CDR3 loop: CASSQDLFVGQGVKQYF. CDR3 nucleotide sequence: TGTGCCAGCAGCCAAGATCTATTTGTAGGACAGGGTGTCAAGCAGTACTTC.

The chain has TRBV2 and TRBJ2-6, with 10 bases matching TRBD1. Losses at the gene ends were 6 bases for V and 2 bases for J; bases not matched to a gene: 4. Germline V gene lookup returns CDR1 SNHLY and CDR2 FYNNEI. The CDR3 has 16 residues. The DNA for the CDR3 is TGTGCCAGCAGGGGACAGGGGAGGGCTGGGGCCAACGTCCTGACTTTC. Translating gives CASRGQGRAGANVLTF. Looking up the rest from reference TRBV2 and TRBJ2-6 gives the full variable domain: EPEVTQTPSHQVTQMGQEVILRCVPISNHLYFYWYRQILGQKVEFLVSFYNNEISEKSEIFDDQFSVERPDGSNFTLKIRSTKLEDSAMYFCASRGQGRAGANVLTFGAGSRLTVL.

This sequence joins TRBV29-1 and TRBJ1-2, with no clear D. The CDR3 has 14 residues. The germline CDR1 and CDR2 sequences are SQVTM and ANQGSEA. Between the trimmed V and J ends, which lost 4 bases and 2 bases, there was a span of 14 bases. The CDR3 spells CSVGEKKENYGYTF. The CDR3 coding sequence is TGCAGCGTTGGGGAGAAGAAGGAGAACTATGGCTACACCTTC.

This sequence joins TRBV5-1 and TRBJ1-3, with TRBD1 identical over 8 bases. The CDR3 has 14 residues. The germline V gene has CDR1 SGHRS and CDR2 YFSETQ. Losses at the gene ends were 4 bases for V and 4 bases for J; bases not matched to a gene: 4. This chain's CDR3 is CASSDGTGGNTIYF. Written as DNA, the CDR3 is TGCGCCAGCAGCGACGGGACAGGAGGAAACACCATATATTTT.

The J gene is TRBJ1-1, the V gene TRBV9, with D perhaps TRBD1 (5 bases). Germline-derived CDR1 and CDR2 are SGDLS and YYNGEE. Trimming took 3 bases from V and 3 from J, leaving 15 bases between them. The CDR3 is 15 residues long. The CDR3 coding sequence is TGTGCCAGCAGCGAGATCCCGGGGGGGTACACTGAAGCTTTCTTT. Amino acids: CASSEIPGGYTEAFF.

V usage is TRBV7-9 and J usage is TRBJ2-1, with a tentative D call TRBD2 (6 bases). Germline V CDR1 and CDR2: SEHNR, FQNEAQ (reference sequence). The V gene lost 5 bases and the J gene lost 15 bases, with 17 bases spanning the gap. The CDR3 extends over 12 amino acids. CDR3 amino acids: CASSIELTSLFF. In DNA form, the CDR3 reads TGTGCCAGCAGCATAGAACTGACTAGTTTGTTCTTC.

This clone was found a few times. The chain couples TRBV28 to TRBJ1-5; D possibly corresponds to TRBD1 (5 bases). V gave up 8 bases and J gave up 0 bases, with 26 bases separating them. In germline, CDR1 is MDHEN, CDR2 SYDVKM. This CDR3 comprises 19 residues. The CDR3 is CASLGSPGGGDYSNQPQHF. The CDR3, as DNA: TGTGCCAGCCTTGGATCTCCCGGGGGGGGAGACTATAGCAATCAGCCCCAGCATTTT.

The rearrangement links TRBV28 to TRBJ2-1; 12 bases align to TRBD2. The V and J ends lost 3 bases and 5 bases, in that order; junction bases with no gene match: 8. The CDR3 has 17 amino acids. Germline values: CDR1 MDHEN, CDR2 SYDVKM. The CDR3 nucleotides are TGTGCCAGCAGTTTTTGGGCTAGCGGGAGGGCCCACAATGAGCAGTTCTTC. It translates to CASSFWASGRAHNEQFF. Full variable domain (rest looked up from reference TRBV28 and TRBJ2-1): DVKVTQSSRYLVKRTGEKVFLECVQDMDHENMFWYRQDPGLGLRLIYFSYDVKMKEKGDIPEGYSVSREKKERFSLILESASTNQTSMYLCASSFWASGRAHNEQFFGPGTRLTVL.

This clone has just one count. J is TRBJ2-2 and V is TRBV18; D unclear. Germline V gives CDR1 KGHSH, CDR2 LQKENI. CDR3 length: 12 amino acids. V lost 4 bases, J lost 3 bases, and 3 bases lay in between. The CDR3 bases are TGTGCCAGCTCACTTGACACCGGGGAGCTGTTTTTT. It encodes CASSLDTGELFF.

V gene TRBV5-1 combines with J gene TRBJ1-2; TRBD1 is a possible D gene (6 bases). V lost 0 bases, J lost 6 bases, and 9 bases lay in between. The CDR3 sequence is 13 residues long. CDR1 and CDR2 (germline): SGHRS, YFSETQ. In DNA, the CDR3 is TGCGCCAGCAGCTTGGCGACAGGCGATGGCTACACCTTC. Encoded protein: CASSLATGDGYTF. The variable domain in full, with the rest retrieved from reference TRBV5-1 and TRBJ1-2, is KAGVTQTPRYLIKTRGQQVTLSCSPISGHRSVSWYQQTPGQGLQFLFEYFSETQRNKGNFPGRFSGRQFSNSRSEMNVSTLELGDSALYLCASSLATGDGYTFGSGTRLTVV.

For the CDR3, the DNA is TGTGCCAGCAGCCAGCGGGGGACCTACGAGCAGTACTTC. The encoded protein is CASSQRGTYEQYF. The chain links TRBV11-3 to TRBJ2-7, with 8 nucleotides matching TRBD2. Germline values: CDR1 SGHNT, CDR2 YENEEA. The CDR3 runs to 13 residues. The junction had 2 bases not matched to a gene; V was cut back by 5 bases and J by 2 bases.

The V gene is TRBV7-2, the J gene TRBJ2-5, with 7 bases that match TRBD1. The CDR3 sequence is 15 residues long. The germline gives CDR1 SGHTA, CDR2 FQGNSA. Trimming at V came to 2 bases and at J to 5 bases, leaving 8 bases not matched to a gene. The CDR3 DNA is TGTGCCAGCAGCTTAACGGCAGGGGGTATCGAGACCCAGTACTTC. Its translation is CASSLTAGGIETQYF.

The V call is TRBV29-1, the J call TRBJ1-1; D perhaps matches TRBD1 (6 bases). Germline V gene sequence: CDR1 SQVTM, CDR2 ANQGSEA. Trimming cost V 2 bases and J 7 bases, with 8 bases left between them. This CDR3 spans 11 amino acids. For the CDR3, the DNA is TGCAGCGTTGAAAAGGGGGGTGAAGCTTTCTTT. The encoded protein is CSVEKGGEAFF.

This sequence joins TRBV5-1 and TRBJ1-4, with 7 bases that match TRBD1. J gave up 7 bases and V 2 bases, and 5 bases lay outside the gene matches. The CDR3 loop spans 14 amino acids. Per germline, CDR1 SGHRS and CDR2 YFSETQ. CDR3 protein: CASSFGDSREKLFF. CDR3 DNA sequence: TGCGCCAGCAGCTTCGGGGACAGTCGTGAAAAACTGTTTTTT.